The source of this TCR beta chain is a study of neurological immune-mediated disorders. This CDR3 region has 13 residues. The V end was cut by 0 bases, the J end by 10 bases, with 10 bases between. Looked up from germline, CDR1 is LGHDT and CDR2 is YNNKEL (reference sequence). Ten or more counts support this clonotype. TCRdb redid the calling of the 5' RACE reads with MiXCR, one entry per CDR3 protein. In the table there are fewer than 45,000 distinct CDR3 sequences, just under 6.5% of which are singletons. Sequencing was performed on CD4+ T cells from blood. V and J are TRBV3-1 and TRBJ2-1, with D unclear. This receptor was obtained from a woman aged 40 to 50 in good health. The CDR3: CASSQDPAGEQFF. CDR3 coding DNA: TGTGCCAGCAGCCAAGATCCGGCCGGGGAGCAGTTCTTC.